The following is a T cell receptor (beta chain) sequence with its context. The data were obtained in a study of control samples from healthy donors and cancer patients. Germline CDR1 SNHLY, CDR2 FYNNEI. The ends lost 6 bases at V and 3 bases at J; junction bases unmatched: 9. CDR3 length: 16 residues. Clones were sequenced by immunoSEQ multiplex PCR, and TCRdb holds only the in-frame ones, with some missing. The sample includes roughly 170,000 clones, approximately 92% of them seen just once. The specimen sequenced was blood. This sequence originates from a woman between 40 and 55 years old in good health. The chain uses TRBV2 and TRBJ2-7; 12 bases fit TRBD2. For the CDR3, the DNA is TGTGCCAGCAGGGAACCGACTAGCGGGGGAAACTACGAGCAGTACTTC. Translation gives CASREPTSGGNYEQYF.